The 14 T cell receptor beta chains listed next were all sequenced from one sample in a study of human T cells and chemical hapten exposure. Time point meaning: pre-sensitization, week 0. Treatment noted: therapeutic diphenylcyclopropenone sensitization with weekly scalp DPC. TCRdb reprocessed the RACE reads with MiXCR, giving one entry per CDR3 protein. The profile covers tens of thousands of distinct CDR3 sequences, with 9.4% appearing a single time and around 15% taken by the ten largest. This specimen was whole blood, taken in connection with sensitization to the hapten diphenylcyclopropenone (DPC). The source of these receptors is a woman aged 40 to 50 with alopecia areata. Some clones in this sample may be carry-over from other donors' samples.

This clonotype appeared many times. This chain connects TRBV6-2 or TRBV6-3 to TRBJ1-2; D is uncertain. V dropped 2 bases and J dropped 3 bases, with 10 bases sitting between them. The V gene's germline CDR1 is MNHEY and CDR2 SVGEGT. The CDR3 has 14 amino acids. DNA of the CDR3: TGTGCCAGCAGTTACGGCAGCGATCACTATGGCTACACCTTC. This sequence encodes CASSYGSDHYGYTF.

This clonotype has at least ten counts. The chain links TRBV7-2 to TRBJ2-5, with D possibly TRBD1 on 6 matching bases. The CDR3 length is 13 residues. The germline V and J ends were trimmed by 4 bases and 5 bases, with 11 bases remaining between them. Germline V lookup: CDR1 SGHTA, CDR2 FQGNSA. The CDR3 reads CASSSDRRETQYF. Here the CDR3 DNA reads TGTGCCAGCAGCTCGGACAGAAGGGAGACCCAGTACTTC.

This clonotype was seen ten or more times. At one boundary the junction diverges from the germline segment, which might be a read error. The J gene is TRBJ1-4, the V gene TRBV6-6, with D unresolved. In germline, CDR1 is MNHNY, CDR2 SVGAGI (reference sequence). This CDR3 region has 15 residues. The CDR3 DNA reads as TGTGCCAGCAGTCCCAATCCGGGAGTTATGAAAAATCTGTTTTTT. Translated, it gives CASSPNPGVMKNLFF.

This clonotype occurred a few times. The rearrangement uses TRBV29-1 and TRBJ1-4; D not resolved. Trimming took 7 bases from V and 2 from J, leaving 14 bases between them. Germline V gene sequence: CDR1 SQVTM, CDR2 ANQGSEA. CDR3 size: 14 residues. The CDR3 coding sequence is TGCAGCGCCCTCTGGGGTAACACTAATGAAAAACTGTTTTTT. Translating gives CSALWGNTNEKLFF.

This clonotype was seen repeatedly, ten times or more. The chain links TRBV30 to TRBJ1-1; D is perhaps TRBD1 (5 bases). V was clipped by 0 bases and J by 3 bases, with 14 bases between them. The CDR3 spans 15 residues. Germline lookup yields CDR1 GTSNPN and CDR2 SVGIG (reference sequence). In nucleotides, the CDR3 is TGTGCCTGGAGTGTAGGGGCGGGAACATACACTGAAGCTTTCTTT. It specifies CAWSVGAGTYTEAFF.

This clonotype was found a few times. V usage is TRBV3-1 and J usage is TRBJ2-1, with 10 bases fitting TRBD2. CDR3 size: 16 residues. Looked up from germline, CDR1 is LGHDT and CDR2 is YNNKEL (reference sequence). Trimming cost V 2 bases and J 9 bases; bases outside gene matches: 10. In DNA, the CDR3 is TGTGCCAGCAGCCAACGGAGGGCTAGCGGGGGTGGTGAGCAGTTCTTC. As protein: CASSQRRASGGGEQFF.

This clonotype was detected a few times. The chain is built from TRBV20-1 and TRBJ2-7, with TRBD1 matching over 11 bases. Trimming at V came to 5 bases and at J to 5 bases, leaving 8 bases not matched to a gene. CDR3 size: 14 residues. Germline-derived CDR1 and CDR2 are DFQATT and SNEGSKA (reference sequence). CDR3 loop: CSAPPGTGGDEQYF. The DNA for the CDR3 is TGCAGTGCTCCCCCCGGGACAGGGGGTGACGAGCAGTACTTC.

This clonotype was seen more than once but under ten times. The chain combines TRBV27 with TRBJ2-2; D is unclear. CDR1 is MNHEY, CDR2 SMNVEV, per germline (reference sequence). The CDR3 totals 13 residues. V was shortened by 1 base and J by 6 bases, with 6 bases between the two germline ends. CDR3: CASSLLIPGELFF. The CDR3, as DNA: TGTGCCAGCAGTTTATTGATTCCCGGGGAGCTGTTTTTT.

This clonotype was detected ten times or more. V gene TRBV27 combines with J gene TRBJ2-7; 9 bases match TRBD1. Per the germline V gene, CDR1 is MNHEY and CDR2 is SMNVEV (reference sequence). V was clipped by 6 bases and J by 3 bases; unmatched bases: 9. The CDR3 is made up of 15 amino acids. CDR3 DNA sequence: TGTGCCAGCAGCTTTCCCGGGACAGGGTTCTACGAGCAGTACTTC. It is translated as CASSFPGTGFYEQYF.

This clonotype occurred a few times. This CDR3 reads CASSLETDNSPLHF. Written as DNA, the CDR3 is TGTGCCAGCAGCTTAGAGACAGATAATTCACCCCTCCACTTT. The chain is built from TRBV7-6 and TRBJ1-6; perhaps TRBD1 as D (5 bases). This CDR3 contains 14 residues. V was clipped by 1 base and J by 5 bases, with 6 bases between them. CDR1 is SGHVS and CDR2 is FNYEAQ in the germline V gene.

The rearrangement links TRBV7-8 to TRBJ1-5; no definite D call. Germline assignment: CDR1 SGHVS and CDR2 FQNEAQ. Between the trimmed V and J ends, which lost 0 bases and 0 bases, there was a span of 6 bases. CDR3 length: 15 residues. Here the CDR3 DNA reads TGTGCCAGCAGCTTAGCCGCCGGTAGCAATCAGCCCCAGCATTTT. This gives the protein CASSLAAGSNQPQHF.

The chain links TRBV12-3 or TRBV12-4 to TRBJ2-7; no reliable D call. Trimming cost V 5 bases and J 0 bases, with 17 bases left between them. The CDR3 consists of 16 residues. The CDR3 sequence: CASSAEGRALSYEQYF. CDR3 bases: TGTGCCAGCAGTGCCGAAGGGCGAGCTCTCTCCTACGAGCAGTACTTC.

This clonotype came up many times. The J gene is TRBJ2-5, the V gene TRBV30; no clear D gene. Deletions cut 1 base from V and 0 bases from J, with 6 bases between. CDR3 size: 13 residues. CDR1 is GTSNPN and CDR2 is SVGIG in the germline V gene (reference sequence). This CDR3 is CAWSDPDQETQYF. The CDR3, as DNA: TGTGCCTGGAGTGACCCTGACCAAGAGACCCAGTACTTC.

In this sample, this clonotype turned up many times. This chain uses TRBV7-9 with TRBJ2-3, with no clear D. Trimming cost V 1 base and J 0 bases, with 8 bases left between them. The CDR3 loop spans 15 amino acids. Germline V gene lookup returns CDR1 SEHNR and CDR2 FQNEAQ (reference sequence). CDR3 sequence: CASSLGAVSTDTQYF. The CDR3, as DNA: TGTGCCAGCAGCTTAGGGGCGGTTAGCACAGATACGCAGTATTTT.